The rows below give T cell receptor beta chains drawn from one sample of a study of neoadjuvant anti-PD-1 for oral cavity cancer. The assay was immunoSEQ multiplex PCR, and TCRdb's table has in-frame clones only and misses some. Among around 13,000 clones, 71% were seen once, and the ten largest hold about 2.7%. The sequencing here drew on PBMCs, taken after nivolumab (anti-PD-1) treatment. The receptors shown here come from a person aged 35 to 85 with oral cavity squamous cell carcinoma. CDR3s include the opening cysteine and the closing phenylalanine or tryptophan. A D gene is named only where the DNA matches it firmly. Not every row has a clone size; where given, it reads once, few, many or a size class.

cdr3_length	v_call	d_call	j_call	clone_size	cdr3_aa	cdr3_nt
15	TRBV5-1	-	TRBJ2-7	-	CASSLEGAGSYEQYF	TGCGCCAGCAGCTTGGAAGGGGCGGGATCCTACGAGCAGTACTTC
14	TRBV6-6	TRBD2	TRBJ2-2	-	CATALAENTGELFF	TGTGCCACCGCACTAGCGGAGAACACCGGGGAGCTGTTTTTT
14	TRBV5-1	-	TRBJ2-5	-	CASSLMGGGETQYF	TGCGCCAGCAGCTTAATGGGCGGTGGAGAGACCCAGTACTTC
15	TRBV4-2	-	TRBJ1-2	-	CASSQGLGQPYGYTF	TGTGCCAGCAGCCAAGGCCTAGGACAACCTTATGGCTACACCTTC
15	TRBV28	TRBD2	TRBJ2-7	once	CASSLPDSGLYEQYF	TGTGCCAGCAGTCTACCGGATAGCGGGTTGTACGAGCAGTACTTC
15	TRBV6-1	-	TRBJ1-5	-	CASTSPGHLNQPQHF	TGTGCCAGCACCTCCCCCGGGCACCTAAATCAGCCCCAGCATTTT
10	TRBV2	-	TRBJ2-1	-	CASLGVGQFF	TGTGCCAGCCTTGGGGTTGGGCAGTTCTTC
20	TRBV19	TRBD1	TRBJ2-1	-	CASSIGGTGASMSSYNEQFF	TGTGCCAGTAGTATAGGAGGGACAGGGGCCTCCATGAGCTCCTACAATGAGCAGTTCTTC
13	TRBV11-2	TRBD1	TRBJ1-1	-	CASSSTGVGEAFF	TGTGCCAGCAGCTCCACAGGGGTTGGTGAAGCTTTCTTT
16	TRBV4-1	-	TRBJ2-5	-	CASSQGGSGARETQYF	TGCGCCAGCAGCCAAGGAGGGTCAGGGGCGCGTGAGACCCAGTACTTC
14	TRBV5-6	-	TRBJ2-7	-	CASSSVDYPLGQYF	TGTGCCAGCAGCAGTGTGGACTACCCGTTGGGGCAGTACTTC
13	TRBV5-1	-	TRBJ2-2	-	CASSFANTGELFF	TGCGCCAGCAGCTTTGCGAACACCGGGGAGCTGTTTTTT
13	TRBV9	-	TRBJ2-5	once	CASSRSFGETQYF	TGTGCCAGCAGTCGATCCTTCGGAGAGACCCAGTACTTC
14	TRBV7-8	-	TRBJ2-3	few	CASSLRDLTDTQYF	TGTGCCAGCAGCCTCCGGGACCTAACAGATACGCAGTATTTT